This T cell receptor (beta chain) was observed in a study of immune evolution from preneoplasia to lung adenocarcinoma. The overall study: HLA loss of heterozygosity: less than 9% AIS, about 15% MIA, approximately 31% ADC, none AAH. Findings of the study overall: Clonality was highest in normal lung, lower in later-stage lesions apparently.

A remark on this clone: The antigen is not known.

Clones were read by immunoSEQ multiplex PCR, and TCRdb kept only the in-frame ones, dropping some. The profile shows thousands of clones, about three quarters of them singletons. V lost 4 bases and J lost 6; bases outside the gene matches: 7. CDR1 and CDR2 from the germline V gene are SGHRS and YFSETQ. The CDR3 totals 14 residues. Resections took place in Japan or China from about 2013 to 2018. H&E slides confirmed each diagnosis, reviewed by two pathologists independently. The sample comprised FFPE minimally invasive lung adenocarcinoma tissue. The receptor was derived from a person aged 70 to 85 with lung adenocarcinoma. The J gene is TRBJ2-4, the V gene TRBV5-1, with TRBD1 matching 7 bases. CDR3: CASSPGQSRNIQYF. CDR3 nucleotides: TGCGCCAGCAGCCCGGGACAGAGCAGAAACATTCAGTACTTC.